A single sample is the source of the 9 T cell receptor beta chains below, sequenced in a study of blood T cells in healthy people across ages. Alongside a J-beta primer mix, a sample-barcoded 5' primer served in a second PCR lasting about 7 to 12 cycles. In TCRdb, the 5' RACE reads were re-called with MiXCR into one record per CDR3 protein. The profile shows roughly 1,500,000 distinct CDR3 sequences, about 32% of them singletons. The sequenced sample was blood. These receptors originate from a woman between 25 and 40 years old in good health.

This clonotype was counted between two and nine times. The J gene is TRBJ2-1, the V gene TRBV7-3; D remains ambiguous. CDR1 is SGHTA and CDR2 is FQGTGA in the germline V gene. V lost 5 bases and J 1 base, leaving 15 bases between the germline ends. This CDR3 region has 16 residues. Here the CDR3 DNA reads TGTGCCAGCAGCCCCCGCTCCGGAGCATCCTACAATGAGCAGTTCTTC. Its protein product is CASSPRSGASYNEQFF.

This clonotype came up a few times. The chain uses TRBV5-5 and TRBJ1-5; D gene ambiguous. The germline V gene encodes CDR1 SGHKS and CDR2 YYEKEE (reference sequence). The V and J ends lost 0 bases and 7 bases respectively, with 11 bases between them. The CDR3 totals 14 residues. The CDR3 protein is CASSLAVGMQPQHF. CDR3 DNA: TGTGCCAGCAGCTTGGCGGTCGGCATGCAGCCCCAGCATTTT.

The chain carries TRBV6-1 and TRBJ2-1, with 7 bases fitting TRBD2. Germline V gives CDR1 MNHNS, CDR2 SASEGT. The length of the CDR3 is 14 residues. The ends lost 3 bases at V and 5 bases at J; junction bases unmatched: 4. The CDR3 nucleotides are TGTGCCAGCAGTGAGGCTAGCGGCCACAATGAGCAGTTCTTC. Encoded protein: CASSEASGHNEQFF.

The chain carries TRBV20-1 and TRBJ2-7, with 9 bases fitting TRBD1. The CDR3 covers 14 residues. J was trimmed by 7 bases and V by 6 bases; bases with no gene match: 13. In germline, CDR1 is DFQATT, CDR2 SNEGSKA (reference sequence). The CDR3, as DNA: TGCAGTGCGAAAACAGGGGGCCCTCTGTCGGAGCAGTACTTC. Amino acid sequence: CSAKTGGPLSEQYF.

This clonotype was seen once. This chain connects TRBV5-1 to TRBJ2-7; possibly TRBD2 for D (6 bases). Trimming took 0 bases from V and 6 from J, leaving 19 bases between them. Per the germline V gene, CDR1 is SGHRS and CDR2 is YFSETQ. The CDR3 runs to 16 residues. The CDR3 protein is CASSLAGRQGGAEQYF. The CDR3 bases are TGCGCCAGCAGCTTGGCCGGAAGGCAGGGAGGCGCCGAGCAGTACTTC.

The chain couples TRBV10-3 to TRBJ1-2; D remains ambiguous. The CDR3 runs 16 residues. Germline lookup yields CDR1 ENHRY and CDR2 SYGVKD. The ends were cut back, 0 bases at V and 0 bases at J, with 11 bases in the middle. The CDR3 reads CAISESSGLANYGYTF. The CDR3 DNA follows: TGTGCCATCAGTGAGTCGTCCGGCCTAGCTAACTATGGCTACACCTTC.

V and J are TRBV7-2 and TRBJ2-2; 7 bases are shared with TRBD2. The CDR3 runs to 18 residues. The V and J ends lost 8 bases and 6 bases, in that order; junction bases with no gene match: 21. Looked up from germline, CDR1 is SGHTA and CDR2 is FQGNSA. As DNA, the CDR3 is TGTGCCAGCGGGGGGGGACGGGGGATGATTATTGACGCCGGGGAGCTGTTTTTT. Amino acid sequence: CASGGGRGMIIDAGELFF.

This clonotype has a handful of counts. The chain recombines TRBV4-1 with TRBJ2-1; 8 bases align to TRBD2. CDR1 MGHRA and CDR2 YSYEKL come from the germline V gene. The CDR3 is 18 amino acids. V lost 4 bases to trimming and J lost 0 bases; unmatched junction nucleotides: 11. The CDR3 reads CASSRWLRSGSSYNEQFF. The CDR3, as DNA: TGCGCCAGCAGCCGTTGGCTCCGGAGCGGGAGCTCCTACAATGAGCAGTTCTTC.

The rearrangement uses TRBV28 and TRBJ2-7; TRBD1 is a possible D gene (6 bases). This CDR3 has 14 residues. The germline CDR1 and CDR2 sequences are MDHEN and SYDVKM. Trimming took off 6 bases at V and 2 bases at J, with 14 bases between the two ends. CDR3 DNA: TGTGCCAGCAGAAACAGGGTTTTACCCTACGAGCAGTACTTC. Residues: CASRNRVLPYEQYF.